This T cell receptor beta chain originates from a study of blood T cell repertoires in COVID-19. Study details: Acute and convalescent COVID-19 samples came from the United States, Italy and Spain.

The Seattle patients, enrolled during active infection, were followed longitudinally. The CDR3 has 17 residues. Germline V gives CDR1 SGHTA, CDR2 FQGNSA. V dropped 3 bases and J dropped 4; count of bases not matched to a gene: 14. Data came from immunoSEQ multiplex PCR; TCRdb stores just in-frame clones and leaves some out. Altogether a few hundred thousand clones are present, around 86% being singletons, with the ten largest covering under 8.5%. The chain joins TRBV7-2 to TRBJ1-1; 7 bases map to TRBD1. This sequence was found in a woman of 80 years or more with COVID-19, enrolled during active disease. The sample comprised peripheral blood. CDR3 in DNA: TGTGCCAGCAGCTTCTACTCCCCGACAGGGAAAGGCACTGAAGCTTTCTTT. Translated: CASSFYSPTGKGTEAFF.